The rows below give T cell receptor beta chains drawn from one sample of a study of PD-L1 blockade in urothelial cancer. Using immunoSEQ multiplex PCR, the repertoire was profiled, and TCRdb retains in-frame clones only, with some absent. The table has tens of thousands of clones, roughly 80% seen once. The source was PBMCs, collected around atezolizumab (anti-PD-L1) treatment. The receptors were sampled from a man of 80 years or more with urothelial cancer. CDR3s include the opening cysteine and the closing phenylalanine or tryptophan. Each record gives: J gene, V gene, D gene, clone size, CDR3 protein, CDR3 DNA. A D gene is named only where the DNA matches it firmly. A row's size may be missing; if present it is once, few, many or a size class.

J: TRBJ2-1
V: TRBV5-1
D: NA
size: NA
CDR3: CASSEQGSSYNEQFF
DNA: TGCGCCAGCTCAGAGCAGGGGAGTTCCTACAATGAGCAGTTCTTC

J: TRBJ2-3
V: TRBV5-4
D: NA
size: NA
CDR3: CASSLGSSRGNTDTQYF
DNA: TGTGCCAGCAGCTTGGGTTCCTCCAGGGGAAACACAGATACGCAGTATTTT

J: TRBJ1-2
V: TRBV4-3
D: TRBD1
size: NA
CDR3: CASSQDEAGGYGYTF
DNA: TGCGCCAGCAGCCAAGATGAAGCAGGGGGCTATGGCTACACCTTC

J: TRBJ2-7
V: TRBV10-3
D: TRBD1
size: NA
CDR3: CAISEPTGTGGKQYF
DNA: TGTGCCATCAGTGAACCCACGGGGACAGGGGGCAAGCAGTACTTC

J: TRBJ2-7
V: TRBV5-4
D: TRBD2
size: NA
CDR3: CASSLGGGSGLFYEQYF
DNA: TGTGCCAGCAGCTTGGGCGGGGGTAGCGGACTATTCTACGAGCAGTACTTC

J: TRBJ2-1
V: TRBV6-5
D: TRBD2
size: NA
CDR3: CASSLAGSYNEQFF
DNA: TGTGCCAGCAGTTTAGCGGGCTCCTACAATGAGCAGTTCTTC

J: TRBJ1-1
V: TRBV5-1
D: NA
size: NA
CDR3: CASSWDIRTEAFF
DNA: TGCGCCAGCAGCTGGGACATCCGGACTGAAGCTTTCTTT

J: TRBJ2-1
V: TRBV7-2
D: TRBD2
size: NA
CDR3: CASSFSTSGRGNEQFF
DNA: TGTGCCAGCAGCTTCAGCACTAGCGGGAGGGGGAATGAGCAGTTCTTC

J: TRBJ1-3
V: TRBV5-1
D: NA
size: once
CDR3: CASKEDPTGNTIYF
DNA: TGCGCCAGCAAGGAGGACCCGACTGGAAACACCATATATTTT

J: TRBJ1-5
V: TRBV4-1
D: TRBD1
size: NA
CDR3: CASSQDSGTDSNQPQHF
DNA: TGCGCCAGCAGCCAAGATTCCGGGACAGATAGCAATCAGCCCCAGCATTTT

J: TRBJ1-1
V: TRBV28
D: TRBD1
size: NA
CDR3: CASRGEKGAREAFF
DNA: TGTGCCAGCAGGGGGGAGAAGGGGGCCAGAGAAGCTTTCTTT

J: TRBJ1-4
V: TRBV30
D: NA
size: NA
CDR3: CAWSSQSNEKLFF
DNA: TGTGCCTGGAGTTCCCAGTCTAATGAAAAACTGTTTTTT

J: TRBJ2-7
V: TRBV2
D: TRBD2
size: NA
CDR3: CASRATSGSYEQYF
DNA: TGTGCCAGCAGGGCTACTAGCGGGAGCTACGAGCAGTACTTC

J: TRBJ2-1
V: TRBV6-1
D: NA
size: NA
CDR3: CASSEALKASFGNEQFF
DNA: TGTGCCAGCAGTGAAGCGCTTAAGGCTAGTTTTGGGAATGAGCAGTTCTTC